A selection of T cell receptor beta chains follows, all from one sample in a study of shared clonotypes between healthy human individuals. Only in-frame clones appear in the TCRdb table, and some are missing; sequencing was by immunoSEQ multiplex PCR. The profile covers some 2,100,000 clones, with roughly 91% appearing a single time and over 1.5% taken by the ten largest. Sequenced: naive CD8+ T cells from PBMCs. Every receptor here comes from a man between 18 and 35 years old in good health. Some clones in this sample may be carry-over from other donors' samples. The CDR3 runs from the conserved cysteine through the conserved F or W. D genes are given only for firm matches. Expanded clones are given a class, and other clones once, few, many or no size at all.

>once|TRBD1|TRBV7-9|TRBJ2-7
CASSSRQGPYEQYF
TGTGCCAGCAGCTCGAGACAGGGGCCGTACGAGCAGTACTTC
>NA|NA|TRBV4-3|TRBJ2-5
CASSQELRGSKETQYF
TGCGCCAGCAGCCAAGAGCTGAGGGGGTCAAAAGAGACCCAGTACTTC
>NA|TRBD2|TRBV7-6|TRBJ2-2
CASSPGLARAAGELFF
TGTGCCAGCAGCCCTGGACTAGCTAGGGCGGCCGGGGAGCTGTTTTTT
>NA|NA|TRBV5-8|TRBJ2-1
CASSLPWAPGYNEQFF
TGTGCCAGCAGCTTGCCGTGGGCACCCGGCTACAATGAGCAGTTCTTC
>NA|TRBD2|TRBV18|TRBJ2-1
CASSPPGLAGTSYNEQFF
TGTGCCAGCTCACCACCGGGACTAGCGGGCACCTCCTACAATGAGCAGTTCTTC
>NA|NA|TRBV5-1|TRBJ2-4
CASSPRGLGSQNIQYF
TGCGCCAGCAGCCCGAGAGGGTTGGGGTCGCAAAACATTCAGTACTTC
>NA|NA|TRBV9|TRBJ1-3
CASSQGGSSGNTIYF
TGTGCCAGCAGCCAAGGCGGCAGCTCTGGAAACACCATATATTTT
>few|NA|TRBV2|TRBJ2-7
CASSEDHYEQYF
TGTGCCAGCAGCGAAGACCACTACGAGCAGTACTTC
>NA|TRBD1|TRBV5-1|TRBJ2-1
CASSLEGGLNEQFF
TGCGCCAGCAGCTTGGAAGGGGGCTTGAATGAGCAGTTCTTC
>NA|NA|TRBV5-1|TRBJ1-2
CASRGGHISPNYGYTF
TGCGCCAGCAGAGGGGGGCATATCAGCCCGAACTATGGCTACACCTTC
>NA|NA|TRBV19|TRBJ2-5
CASSILVGGGQETQYF
TGTGCCAGTAGTATCTTGGTGGGAGGAGGCCAAGAGACCCAGTACTTC
>NA|NA|TRBV7-9|TRBJ1-2
CASSFGGYDEDGYTF
TGTGCCAGCAGCTTCGGGGGGTACGATGAGGATGGCTACACCTTC
>NA|NA|TRBV19|TRBJ1-5
CASSIQAGHQPQHF
TGTGCCAGTAGTATTCAGGCAGGGCATCAGCCCCAGCATTTT
>NA|NA|TRBV6-6|TRBJ1-2
CASSFEALGYGYTF
TGTGCCAGCAGCTTTGAGGCCCTAGGCTATGGCTACACCTTC
>NA|NA|TRBV9|TRBJ2-7
CASSVAVGGEGHEQYF
TGTGCCAGCAGCGTAGCGGTGGGTGGAGAGGGCCACGAGCAGTACTTC
>NA|NA|TRBV6-1|TRBJ1-5
CASSEWGNQPQHF
TGTGCCAGCAGTGAATGGGGAAATCAGCCCCAGCATTTT
>NA|TRBD2|TRBV5-1|TRBJ2-1
CASSLAGGPFSEQFF
TGCGCCAGCAGCTTAGCGGGAGGGCCCTTCAGTGAGCAGTTCTTC
>once|TRBD2|TRBV28|TRBJ2-3
CASSLQREGSQSTDTQYF
TGTGCCAGCAGTTTGCAACGGGAGGGTAGCCAAAGCACAGATACGCAGTATTTT
>NA|NA|TRBV9|TRBJ1-1
CASSTPLLGAGTEAFF
TGTGCCAGCAGCACACCTCTTCTCGGGGCCGGGACTGAAGCTTTCTTT
>NA|NA|TRBV5-4|TRBJ2-1
CASHDPGGEQFF
TGTGCCAGCCACGACCCAGGGGGGGAACAGTTCTTC
>NA|TRBD2|TRBV19|TRBJ2-7
CASSALGLAGVNPYEQYF
TGTGCCAGTAGTGCTCTTGGACTAGCGGGAGTCAACCCCTACGAGCAGTACTTC
>NA|NA|TRBV27|TRBJ1-5
CASSADRTQPQHF
TGTGCCAGCAGTGCAGACAGGACTCAGCCCCAGCATTTT
>NA|TRBD1|TRBV27|TRBJ2-7
CASGWTGAYEQYF
TGTGCCAGCGGATGGACAGGGGCCTACGAGCAGTACTTC
>NA|TRBD2|TRBV14|TRBJ2-7
CASSPRISGVKYEQYF
TGTGCCAGCAGCCCCCGTATTAGCGGGGTCAAATACGAGCAGTACTTC
>NA|TRBD1|TRBV27|TRBJ1-2
CASSHRGGWDGYTF
TGTGCCAGCAGTCACAGGGGAGGCTGGGATGGCTACACCTTC
>NA|NA|TRBV7-8|TRBJ2-3
CASSSTRGSTDTQYF
TGTGCCAGCAGCTCAACTAGGGGAAGCACAGATACGCAGTATTTT
>NA|TRBD1|TRBV6-5|TRBJ2-2
CASSYPTGAGELFF
TGTGCCAGCAGTTACCCGACAGGGGCCGGGGAGCTGTTTTTT
>NA|NA|TRBV27|TRBJ2-5
CATHSGLHPETQYF
TGTGCCACCCACTCCGGACTCCACCCGGAGACCCAGTACTTC
>NA|NA|TRBV5-1|TRBJ2-6
CASTLGVLPSGANVLTF
TGCGCCAGCACCCTGGGTGTCCTCCCCTCTGGGGCCAACGTCCTGACTTTC
>NA|NA|TRBV28|TRBJ2-7
CASSLNWTEGVWYVRQYF
TGTGCCAGCAGTTTGAATTGGACAGAAGGCGTATGGTATGTGAGGCAGTACTTC
>once|NA|TRBV11-2|TRBJ2-7
CASSLGGRRAAYEQYF
TGTGCCAGCAGCTTAGGGGGGCGCAGGGCGGCCTACGAGCAGTACTTC
>once|TRBD2|TRBV27|TRBJ2-1
CASSFYATGGAYNEQFF
TGTGCCAGCAGTTTTTATGCGACGGGGGGGGCCTACAATGAGCAGTTCTTC
>NA|TRBD2|TRBV27|TRBJ2-6
CASSLKLAGISGANVLTF
TGTGCCAGCAGTTTAAAACTAGCGGGGATCTCTGGGGCCAACGTCCTGACTTTC
>NA|NA|TRBV5-6|TRBJ1-5
CASSLSGSANQPQHF
TGTGCCAGCAGCTTGTCCGGGAGCGCCAATCAGCCCCAGCATTTT
>NA|TRBD1|TRBV7-3|TRBJ2-5
CASSLGGTTGETQYF
TGTGCCAGCAGCTTAGGGGGCACGACAGGGGAGACCCAGTACTTC
>NA|NA|TRBV4-1|TRBJ2-2
CASSRVIAAELFF
TGCGCCAGCAGCCGAGTGATCGCTGCGGAGCTGTTTTTT
>NA|NA|TRBV9|TRBJ2-2
CASSVEGGSGNTGELFF
TGTGCCAGCAGCGTAGAAGGAGGGTCTGGGAACACCGGGGAGCTGTTTTTT
>NA|NA|TRBV7-8|TRBJ2-2
CASSLGGRELFF
TGTGCCAGCAGCTTAGGGGGACGGGAGCTGTTTTTT
>NA|NA|TRBV2|TRBJ2-7
CASLSPGDYEQYF
TGTGCCAGCTTAAGCCCAGGGGACTACGAGCAGTACTTC
>NA|NA|TRBV19|TRBJ2-6
CASSILGGSGANVLTF
TGTGCCAGTAGTATTTTGGGTGGGTCTGGGGCCAACGTCCTGACTTTC
>NA|TRBD1|TRBV9|TRBJ1-2
CASSADGQANYGYTF
TGTGCCAGCAGCGCCGATGGACAGGCTAACTATGGCTACACCTTC
>NA|NA|TRBV2|TRBJ2-7
CASSEGELGQVNEQYF
TGTGCCAGCAGTGAAGGCGAGCTGGGGCAGGTCAACGAGCAGTACTTC
>NA|NA|TRBV5-4|TRBJ2-7
CASSLFKGDYEQYF
TGTGCCAGCAGCTTGTTTAAGGGCGACTACGAGCAGTACTTC
>NA|NA|TRBV9|TRBJ2-5
CASSLEGSSQETQYF
TGTGCCAGCAGCTTAGAGGGGAGCTCCCAAGAGACCCAGTACTTC
>NA|NA|TRBV2|TRBJ1-2
CASSEEFRVKYGYTF
TGTGCCAGCAGTGAGGAGTTCAGGGTAAAGTATGGCTACACCTTC
>NA|NA|TRBV27|TRBJ2-7
CASRPMPNYEQYF
TGTGCCAGCAGACCGATGCCCAACTACGAGCAGTACTTC
>NA|NA|TRBV27|TRBJ1-5
CASSSGVGNQPQHF
TGTGCCAGCAGTTCAGGGGTGGGGAATCAGCCCCAGCATTTT
>NA|NA|TRBV4-1|TRBJ1-5
CASSQDGGARSNQPQHF
TGCGCCAGCAGCCAAGATGGGGGGGCCCGTAGCAATCAGCCCCAGCATTTT
>NA|NA|TRBV7-9|TRBJ2-7
CASSLGPGTYEQYF
TGTGCCAGCAGCTTAGGACCGGGGACCTACGAGCAGTACTTC
>NA|TRBD2|TRBV6-5|TRBJ2-7
CASRDRGTSVYEQYF
TGTGCCAGCAGGGATCGAGGGACTAGCGTCTACGAGCAGTACTTC
>NA|NA|TRBV4-3|TRBJ2-7
CASSQGTSWFGEQYF
TGCGCCAGCAGCCAAGGAACTAGCTGGTTCGGTGAGCAGTACTTC
>NA|TRBD1|TRBV4-3|TRBJ1-5
CASSQDWAGGYQPQHF
TGCGCCAGCAGCCAAGATTGGGCAGGGGGGTATCAGCCCCAGCATTTT